The present entry profiles one TCR beta chain with its context. The entry originates in a study of blood T cell repertoires in COVID-19. There are 13 residues in the CDR3. Germline-derived CDR1 and CDR2 are SGHNT and YENEEA. V lost 1 base and J 6 bases, leaving 7 bases between the germline ends. As handled by the study authors: Amplification of reference gene primers was used by the study to estimate nucleated cell counts. The data were produced by immunoSEQ multiplex PCR, yet TCRdb's version contains in-frame clones alone and is incomplete. V and J calls and clone size are those listed in that table; D and trimming were worked out from the DNA. The table shows about 85,000 clones, with around 93% occurring only once.

V and J are TRBV11-3 and TRBJ2-1; D remains ambiguous. The source material was peripheral blood. The receptor comes from a human donor with active COVID-19. The donor label of this sample is uncertain. The CDR3 loop is CASSLGSLNEQFF. CDR3 DNA: TGTGCCAGCAGCTTAGGTTCTCTCAATGAGCAGTTCTTC.